The clone carrying this TCR beta chain was recorded a few times. Within the sample, other DNA sequences also encode this same CDR3. The repertoire was sequenced with immunoSEQ multiplex PCR; TCRdb's copy has only in-frame clones and lacks some. The sample shows about 1.1 million clones, about four fifths of them seen only once. This sample was included in a study of shared clonotypes between healthy human individuals. CDR3 length equals 13 residues. V lost 2 bases, J lost 1 base, and 5 bases lay in between. Germline CDR1 is MNHEY and CDR2 is SMNVEV (reference sequence). Sample: memory CD4+ T cells from PBMCs. The sample's subset: CD45RA-negative fraction. V usage is TRBV27 and J usage is TRBJ1-1; D is perhaps TRBD1 (5 bases). The source is a man between 18 and 35 years old in good health. Some clones in this sample may be carry-over from other donors' samples. The CDR3 DNA reads TGTGCCAGCAGTTTAGGACAGAACACTGAAGCTTTCTTT. Protein product: CASSLGQNTEAFF.